This is a list of T cell receptor beta chains from one sample in a study of response to subunit inactivated influenza vaccine. TCRdb used MiXCR to reprocess the RT-PCR reads, holding one entry per CDR3 protein. The repertoire includes roughly 630,000 distinct CDR3 sequences, around 13% of them detected once, and roughly 7.6% sits in the top ten. This specimen was PBMCs from blood, taken approximately 15 days before vaccination. Every receptor here comes from a man aged 50 to 59 who received an inactivated influenza vaccine. CDR3s include the opening cysteine and the closing phenylalanine or tryptophan. The D gene is left open where the match is weak. Not all rows give a size; the values are once, few, many and, for expanded clones, a class.

v_gene: TRBV5-1; d_gene: NA; abundance: many; j_gene: TRBJ2-3; CDR3aa: CASSGEGLDTQYF; CDR3nt: TGCGCCAGCAGCGGAGAGGGTTTAGATACGCAGTATTTT
v_gene: TRBV2; d_gene: NA; abundance: NA; j_gene: TRBJ1-5; CDR3aa: CASSPLGRGNQPQHF; CDR3nt: TGTGCCAGCAGCCCTTTGGGCAGGGGCAATCAGCCCCAGCATTTT
v_gene: TRBV10-3; d_gene: TRBD1; abundance: many; j_gene: TRBJ2-6; CDR3aa: CAISQGVTGANVLTF; CDR3nt: TGTGCCATCAGCCAGGGGGTCACTGGGGCCAACGTCCTGACTTTC
v_gene: TRBV7-9; d_gene: NA; abundance: NA; j_gene: TRBJ1-1; CDR3aa: CASSLAVLGAAEAFF; CDR3nt: TGTGCCAGCAGCTTAGCGGTTCTTGGAGCCGCTGAAGCTTTCTTT
v_gene: TRBV7-9; d_gene: NA; abundance: NA; j_gene: TRBJ2-2; CDR3aa: CASSLTRDFLNTGELFF; CDR3nt: TGTGCCAGCAGCTTAACCCGGGACTTCCTGAACACCGGGGAGCTGTTTTTT
v_gene: TRBV5-1; d_gene: NA; abundance: many; j_gene: TRBJ2-7; CDR3aa: CASSLAGDSWPEEQYF; CDR3nt: TGCGCCAGCAGCTTGGCAGGAGACAGTTGGCCAGAAGAGCAGTACTTC
v_gene: TRBV12-3/TRBV12-4; d_gene: TRBD2; abundance: few; j_gene: TRBJ2-3; CDR3aa: CASSLFLRGGLGYF; CDR3nt: TGTGCCAGCAGTTTATTTCTCCGGGGGGGGTTGGGGTATTTT
v_gene: TRBV3-1; d_gene: NA; abundance: NA; j_gene: TRBJ1-5; CDR3aa: CASSQNTLDQPQHF; CDR3nt: TGTGCCAGCAGCCAAAACACTCTTGATCAGCCCCAGCATTTT
v_gene: TRBV12-3/TRBV12-4; d_gene: NA; abundance: NA; j_gene: TRBJ2-2; CDR3aa: CASSSGVSLGELFF; CDR3nt: TGTGCCAGCAGTTCAGGGGTCTCGCTCGGGGAGCTGTTTTTT
v_gene: TRBV5-5; d_gene: NA; abundance: NA; j_gene: TRBJ2-2; CDR3aa: CASSTPLGLTGELFF; CDR3nt: TGTGCCAGCAGTACCCCCCTGGGGCTCACCGGGGAGCTGTTTTTT
v_gene: TRBV5-6; d_gene: TRBD1; abundance: few; j_gene: TRBJ2-6; CDR3aa: CASSTPGGSGANVLTF; CDR3nt: TGTGCCAGCAGTACCCCAGGGGGTTCTGGGGCCAACGTCCTGACTTTC
v_gene: TRBV12-3/TRBV12-4; d_gene: TRBD1; abundance: few; j_gene: TRBJ1-2; CDR3aa: CASSSRGRRGYTF; CDR3nt: TGTGCCAGCAGCTCCAGGGGGCGAAGAGGCTACACCTTC
v_gene: TRBV10-3; d_gene: NA; abundance: NA; j_gene: TRBJ1-6; CDR3aa: CAIRQGLSSYNSPLHF; CDR3nt: TGTGCCATCAGACAGGGCTTGAGCTCCTATAATTCACCCCTCCACTTT
v_gene: TRBV7-2; d_gene: NA; abundance: few; j_gene: TRBJ2-2; CDR3aa: CASSFPFYGELFF; CDR3nt: TGTGCCAGCAGCTTCCCCTTTTACGGGGAGCTGTTTTTT